The entry that follows covers one TCR beta chain sequence. Its antigen is still unknown. At the DNA level, this CDR3 is encoded by other sequences in the same sample as well. Sequencing was performed with immunoSEQ multiplex PCR; in TCRdb, only in-frame clones are kept and a portion is missing. Among roughly 2.5 million clones listed, more than 90% were seen once. The data originate from a study of shared clonotypes between healthy human individuals. Overall study findings and caveats: Rarefaction indicated that sorted-subset sequencing remained incomplete although depth was large.

The sequence derives from a man between 18 and 29 years old in good health. Specimen: naive CD4+ T cells sorted from blood. Documented subset: CD45RA+ positively selected.

The CDR3 region is CASSFLQGNTEAFF. CDR3 nucleotide sequence: TGTGCCAGCAGCTTCCTCCAGGGGAACACTGAAGCTTTCTTT. V is TRBV11-2 and J is TRBJ1-1, with a weak D call TRBD1 (5 bases). Germline loops: CDR1 SGHAT, CDR2 FQNNGV. The CDR3 is 14 amino acids. Trimming stripped 3 bases from V and 1 base from J, with 9 bases between. Full variable domain (missing parts from reference TRBV11-2 and TRBJ1-1): EAGVAQSPRYKIIEKRQSVAFWCNPISGHATLYWYQQILGQGPKLLIQFQNNGVVDDSQLPKDRFSAERLKGVDSTLKIQPAKLEDSAVYLCASSFLQGNTEAFFGQGTRLTVV.